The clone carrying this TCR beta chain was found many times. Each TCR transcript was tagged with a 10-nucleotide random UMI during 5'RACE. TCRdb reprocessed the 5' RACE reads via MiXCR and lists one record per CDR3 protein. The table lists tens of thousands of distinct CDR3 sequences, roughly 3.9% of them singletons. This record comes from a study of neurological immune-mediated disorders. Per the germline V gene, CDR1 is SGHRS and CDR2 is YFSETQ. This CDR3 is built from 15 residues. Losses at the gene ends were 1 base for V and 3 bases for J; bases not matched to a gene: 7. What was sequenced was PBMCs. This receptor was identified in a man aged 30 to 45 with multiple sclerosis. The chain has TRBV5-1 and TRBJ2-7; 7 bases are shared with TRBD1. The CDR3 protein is CASSLRAGGGYEQYF. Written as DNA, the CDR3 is TGCGCCAGCAGCTTGAGGGCAGGGGGTGGCTACGAGCAGTACTTC. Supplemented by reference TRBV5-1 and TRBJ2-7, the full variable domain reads KAGVTQTPRYLIKTRGQQVTLSCSPISGHRSVSWYQQTPGQGLQFLFEYFSETQRNKGNFPGRFSGRQFSNSRSEMNVSTLELGDSALYLCASSLRAGGGYEQYFGPGTRLTVT.